A single T cell receptor beta chain is shown here with its context. Its antigen remains undetermined. There are no base qualities to consult, and no much larger clone falls within one base. CDR1 MNHEY and CDR2 SMNVEV were looked up in the germline V gene (reference sequence). From the cysteine through the phenylalanine, the CDR3 covers 14 amino acids. Solely the CDR3 DNA is kept, with 42 bases framed from the first base. V is reduced by 4 bases and J by 7 bases, leaving a spacing of 11 bases between them. The CDR3 regions of human TCRbeta chains were analyzed by immunosequencing. The original methods were these. TCRs in the repertoires were matched against a reference library of SARS-CoV-2-specific TCRs that had been generated with the MIRA antigen-specificity platform. Breadth was defined as the fraction of unique TCRs that were SARS-CoV-2-associated. Depth was defined as the fraction of total T cells that were SARS-CoV-2-associated. Using the MIRA data, each spike-specific TCR was mapped to the spike region that the TCR reacts to and placed in a CD4 or CD8 class. Log10-transformed breadth and depth values were compared by one-way ANOVA with Sidak's multiple comparisons tests. TCRdb obtained this table from immuneACCESS and retained in-frame rearrangements with V and J assigned. These tables miss some clones; where compared with another copy, unresolved V genes account for less than half of the shortfall, and the remainder is unexplained. The V and J calls and clone size were taken over from that table, and D and trimming were inferred from the DNA. The sample table holds about 70,000 clones, of which 88% were seen once. 4% to 5.5% of the sample belongs to the ten largest clones.

This specimen belongs to a study of T cell responses to AZD1222 COVID-19 vaccine (dated by TCRdb to the early 2020s). Background on the whole study: TCR sequencing covered over 230 trial participants: nearly 210 given two doses of AZD1222 and some 25 given two doses of MenACWY control vaccine. Trial participants were enrolled by age into 18-55, 56-69 and 70-plus year subgroups, with about 150, 28 and 57 TCR-sequenced participants respectively. Broader findings and caveats from the paper: In the small 56-69-year group, the increase in depth fell short of significance, most likely because of low power. Participants were mostly white British, with more females than males. The authors suggested clonal diversity may have been underestimated. Conclusions about previously exposed vaccinees were limited because only six AZD1222 recipients were SARS-CoV-2 seropositive at baseline. Vaccine-associated CD4 TCRs spanned the whole spike protein, with dominant responses in regions 160-218 and 743-854. Nearly half of unique spike-specific TCRs reportedly recognized epitopes outside regions mutated in the B.1.351 and B.1.1.7 variants. A significant rise in spike-specific TCR breadth and depth was observed after two AZD1222 doses relative to day 0 and relative to MenACWY recipients. Because no day 14 peak-response samples were available, repertoires were characterized only after the peak T cell response.

Explained via the paper, the time point label denotes: about 28 days (+/-7) after the second vaccine dose. The intended sense of this specimen's treatment or condition label: meningococcal conjugate vaccine given as trial control. Vaccinee samples were obtained from the UK trials COV001 and COV002, which included a single-blind randomized controlled phase 2/3 trial of AZD1222 (ChAdOx1 nCoV-19) in healthy adults. For TCRbeta chain sequencing, PBMC samples from trial participants were taken at day 0 and at day 28 after the second dose. The TCR comes from an adult who received the MenACWY meningococcal vaccine as a control. Material: peripheral blood, obtained 28 days after the second dose of the MenACWY control vaccine. The chain joins TRBV27 to TRBJ1-6, with no confidently assigned D gene. The CDR3: CASSYQSGNSPLHF. In nucleotide form, the sequence is TGTGCCAGCAGTTACCAGTCGGGGAATTCACCCCTCCACTTT.